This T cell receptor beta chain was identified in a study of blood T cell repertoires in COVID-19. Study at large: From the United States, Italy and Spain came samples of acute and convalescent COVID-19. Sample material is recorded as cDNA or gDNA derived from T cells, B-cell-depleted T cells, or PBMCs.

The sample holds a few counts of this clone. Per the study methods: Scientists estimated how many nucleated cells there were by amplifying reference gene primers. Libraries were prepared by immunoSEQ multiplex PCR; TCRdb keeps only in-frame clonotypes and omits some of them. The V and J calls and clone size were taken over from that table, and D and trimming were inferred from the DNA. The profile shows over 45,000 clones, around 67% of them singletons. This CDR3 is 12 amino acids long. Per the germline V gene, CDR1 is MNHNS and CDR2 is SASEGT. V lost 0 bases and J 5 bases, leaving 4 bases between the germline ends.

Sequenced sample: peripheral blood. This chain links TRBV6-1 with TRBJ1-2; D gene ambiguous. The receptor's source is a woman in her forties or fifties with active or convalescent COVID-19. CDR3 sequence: CASSEAQYGYTF. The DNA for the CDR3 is TGTGCCAGCAGTGAAGCGCAGTATGGCTACACCTTC.